This TCR beta chain was observed in a study of CD8 T cells in Susac syndrome (dated by TCRdb to about 2019). Describing the broader study: Among the Susac syndrome patients who were sequenced, clinically active disease was present in 5 or 6 and clinical remission was observed in roughly eight. Susac syndrome patients were therapy-naive, on corticosteroids (some also receiving IVIg), or on IVIg alone at blood withdrawal. Repertoire sequencing was used to test whether CD8+ T cell activation and differentiation in Susac syndrome was antigen driven. Clonality of the CD8+ T cell repertoire was compared between more than 9 healthy donors, 14 Susac syndrome patients and under 19 multiple sclerosis patients. The paper's findings and limits, for the study overall: The TCR sequencing and HLA analysis was acknowledged to have included a relatively small number of individuals. Clonal expansion was observed in Susac syndrome CD8+ repertoires, with the highest expansion in CD8+ TEMRA cells and greater expansion in clinically active than in remitting patients. Looking at Susac-specific public clones, the researchers identified some 15 in the total CD8+ repertoire and a few in the CD8+ TEMRA repertoire.

Peripheral blood CD8+ and CD4+ T cells from healthy donors, Susac syndrome patients and multiple sclerosis patients were profiled by high-throughput TCR beta sequencing. Recently defined diagnostic criteria for definite or probable disease were met by the Susac syndrome patients. Bulk CD8+ and CD4+ T cells were purified by magnetic negative isolation, whereas CD8+ TEMRA cells were enriched by FACS. Blood was drawn into EDTA tubes, processed within 24 hours, and PBMCs were isolated by density gradient centrifugation. PBMCs intended for TCR sequencing were cryopreserved in liquid nitrogen and were subsequently thawed in a 37 degrees C water bath. The sorted or isolated CD4+, CD8+ and CD8+ TEMRA cells reached a purity of at least 90%. CDR1 and CDR2 (SEHNR, FQNEAQ) derive from the germline V gene (reference sequence). The CDR3 contains 15 residues, cysteine and phenylalanine counted. The only DNA kept is the CDR3, 45 bases in frame from the first base. V and J lose 4 bases and 5 bases, and a span of 15 bases separates them.

RNA was extracted using the RNeasy kit, and about 0.5 to 1 microgram was reverse transcribed with random hexamers. The immunoSEQ multiplex PCR assay, covering 54 Vbeta and 13 Jbeta segments, was used to amplify TCR beta CDR3 regions. To correct PCR amplification bias, a synthetic template baseline was used for both primer optimization and computational correction. Concerning the study's data processing: Reads were annotated to V, D and J genes according to IMGT and were analyzed with immunoSEQ Analyzer, with only productive sequences retained. Clonality was computed as one minus Shannon entropy normalized by log2 of the number of productive unique sequences. Public and private clones were assessed among the 100 most prevalent clones of each patient and control. Clones were defined as Susac-specific when absent from the healthy and MS cohorts, from roughly 1,000 published viral clones and from other ImmuneACCESS disease sequences. In TCRdb, the public reads were trimmed at Q25 with fastp and aligned with MiXCR, with productive beta chains retained. Rows with a matching CDR3 protein are joined into one entry that keeps the most common DNA and genes. The V and J calls come from TCRdb's annotation, not from the publication. For this sample there are about 120,000 distinct CDR3 sequences; around 95% appear just once. The top ten clonotypes cover approximately 0.22% of the sample.

Worth noting for this clonotype: It has no known antigen specificity. One base away there is no much larger clone; base qualities are not given.

This TCR was recovered from a human donor with Susac syndrome. The chain links TRBV7-9 with TRBJ1-5; tentative D gene TRBD1, with 5 bases matching. The specimen sequenced was CD8+ T cells from PBMCs. The sequence in DNA is TGTGCCAGCAGCTCCGGGACCCAACGGGATCAGCCCCAGCATTTT. Translation gives CASSSGTQRDQPQHF.